Below, 12 T cell receptor beta chains from the same sample are listed, as sequenced in a study of blood T cell repertoires in COVID-19. Only in-frame clones appear in the TCRdb table, and some are missing; sequencing was by immunoSEQ multiplex PCR. The table lists hundreds of thousands of clones, 70% to 90% of them singletons. Sample: PBMCs or T cells enriched from blood (not recorded which). The source of these receptors is a woman in her forties with acute COVID-19.

DNA for the CDR3: TGTGCCAGCAGTTCGTACAGGGGGAGGAAGACCCAGTACTTC. Amino acids: CASSSYRGRKTQYF. The chain links TRBV27 to TRBJ2-5, with 8 positions matching TRBD1. V lost 4 bases to trimming and J lost 6 bases; unmatched junction nucleotides: 7. In germline, CDR1 is MNHEY, CDR2 SMNVEV (reference sequence). This CDR3 is built from 14 residues.

CDR3 sequence: CASSSTRGFGPGELFF. The CDR3 region has the DNA TGTGCCAGCAGCTCTACCCGGGGATTCGGGCCCGGGGAGCTGTTTTTT. The chain joins TRBV11-2 to TRBJ2-2; D might be TRBD2 (5 bases). Trimming removed 4 bases at V and 6 bases at J, with 18 bases between. CDR1 and CDR2 (germline): SGHAT, FQNNGV. The CDR3 extends over 16 amino acids.

This sequence joins TRBV12-5 and TRBJ1-3; a possible D gene is TRBD1 (5 bases). The CDR3 has 14 residues. CDR1 and CDR2 (germline): LGHNT, FRNRAP. With 5 bases removed from V and 1 base from J, the gap between germline ends came to 9 bases. The chain's CDR3 is CASGPQGSGNTIYF. Written as DNA, the CDR3 is TGTGCTAGTGGTCCTCAGGGTTCTGGAAACACCATATATTTT.

V and J are TRBV7-9 and TRBJ2-3, with D maybe TRBD2 (6 bases). Trimming shortened V by 1 base and J by 6 bases, and 11 bases separated the two germline ends. This CDR3 is built from 14 residues. Germline loops: CDR1 SEHNR, CDR2 FQNEAQ (reference sequence). CDR3 sequence reads: CASSLVGGVDTQYF. Written as DNA, the CDR3 is TGTGCCAGCAGCTTAGTTGGCGGGGTGGATACGCAGTATTTT.

The chain is built from TRBV11-2 and TRBJ2-1, with 9 positions matching TRBD2. V gave up 1 base and J gave up 7 bases; unmatched junction bases: 11. There are 17 residues in the CDR3. CDR1 and CDR2 (germline): SGHAT, FQNNGV. The CDR3 loop is CASSLGIPSGTKNEQFF. The CDR3 region has the DNA TGTGCCAGCAGCTTAGGTATACCTAGCGGGACGAAAAATGAGCAGTTCTTC.

The rearrangement uses TRBV14 and TRBJ2-7, with 7 bases identical to TRBD1. The J segment lost 2 bases and the V segment lost 1 base, leaving 11 bases of the junction unmatched. CDR1 and CDR2 from the germline V gene are SGHDN and FVKESK. The CDR3 consists of 17 residues. CDR3: CASSQGLRTGVAYEQYF. The CDR3 bases are TGTGCCAGCAGCCAAGGGCTCCGGACAGGTGTCGCCTACGAGCAGTACTTC.

The chain links TRBV10-3 to TRBJ2-5, with 9 bases that match TRBD1. The CDR3 totals 18 residues. CDR1 is ENHRY and CDR2 is SYGVKD in the germline V gene. V lost 3 bases and J lost 5; bases outside the gene matches: 16. Here the CDR3 DNA reads TGTGCCATCAGTGATGGGCCGATCAGGACAGGGGTGCCGGAGACCCAGTACTTC. This encodes CAISDGPIRTGVPETQYF.

The chain joins TRBV2 to TRBJ1-6, with D possibly matching TRBD1 (5 bases). CDR1 and CDR2 from the germline V gene are SNHLY and FYNNEI. This CDR3 region has 14 residues. Trimming cost V 6 bases and J 6 bases, with 12 bases left between them. The CDR3 region is CASSGHFSNSPLHF. Written as DNA, the CDR3 is TGTGCCAGCAGCGGACATTTCAGTAATTCACCCCTCCACTTT.

This clone has only a few counts. The rearrangement joins TRBV6-5 to TRBJ1-2; a weak D match, TRBD1 (5 bases). Trimming left V 8 bases short and J 4 bases short, with 20 bases between. The CDR3 runs to 15 residues. CDR1 and CDR2 from the germline V gene are MNHEY and SVGAGI. In DNA, the CDR3 is TGTGCCAGCCTCCAGGGTTGGGGGGATGCCTATGGCTACACCTTC. As protein: CASLQGWGDAYGYTF.

This rearrangement joins TRBV2 to TRBJ2-4, with D unresolved. This CDR3 contains 13 residues. V shed 5 bases and J shed 0 bases, with 5 bases lying between them. From germline, CDR1 is SNHLY and CDR2 FYNNEI. In nucleotides, the CDR3 is TGTGCCAGCAGTCGTCTAGCCAAAAACATTCAGTACTTC. This translates into CASSRLAKNIQYF. The full variable domain, rest sourced from reference TRBV2 and TRBJ2-4, is EPEVTQTPSHQVTQMGQEVILRCVPISNHLYFYWYRQILGQKVEFLVSFYNNEISEKSEIFDDQFSVERPDGSNFTLKIRSTKLEDSAMYFCASSRLAKNIQYFGAGTRLSVL.

The chain joins TRBV30 to TRBJ1-1; TRBD1 agrees at 8 bases. V lost 1 base, J lost 8 bases, and 3 bases stayed unmatched. The CDR3 is 12 amino acids. CDR1 is GTSNPN and CDR2 is SVGIG in the germline V gene (reference sequence). CDR3 loop: CAWSGDRREAFF. The CDR3, as DNA: TGTGCCTGGAGTGGGGACAGGAGGGAAGCTTTCTTT.

DNA for the CDR3: TGTGCCAGCAGCCCGTGGGGGGGGAGCTCCTACGAGCAGTACTTC. Its protein is CASSPWGGSSYEQYF. The chain has TRBV7-2 and TRBJ2-7, with 7 bases fitting TRBD2. CDR1 is SGHTA and CDR2 is FQGNSA in the germline V gene. This CDR3 region has 15 residues. V lost 5 bases to trimming and J lost 0 bases; unmatched junction nucleotides: 7.